The 14 T cell receptor beta chains listed next were all sequenced from one sample in a study of blood T cell repertoires in COVID-19. Sequencing was performed with immunoSEQ multiplex PCR; in TCRdb, only in-frame clones are kept and a portion is missing. Of 150,000 or so clones in the sample, 80% to 90% were seen once. The sequencing input was peripheral blood. Receptor source: a man aged 18 to 29 with COVID-19, enrolled during active disease.

The chain joins TRBV28 to TRBJ2-3, with 10 bases identical to TRBD1. The CDR3 spans 21 residues. The J segment lost 2 bases and the V segment lost 7 bases, leaving 24 bases of the junction unmatched. Germline-derived CDR1 and CDR2 are MDHEN and SYDVKM. The CDR3: CASKNGGRQGASPLFTDTQYF. The CDR3 DNA reads TGTGCCAGCAAAAATGGGGGGAGACAGGGGGCTTCCCCCCTTTTCACAGATACGCAGTATTTT.

Regarding this clone: In the same sample, other DNA sequences code for this CDR3. This chain connects TRBV19 to TRBJ2-2, with D unresolved. The CDR3 covers 14 residues. The germline CDR1 and CDR2 sequences are LNHDA and SQIVND (reference sequence). Trimming left V 2 bases short and J 1 base short, with 5 bases between. CDR3 sequence reads: CASSISRNTGELFF. CDR3 coding DNA: TGTGCCAGTAGTATATCCCGGAACACCGGGGAGCTGTTTTTT.

This chain links TRBV5-1 with TRBJ2-1; 11 bases are shared with TRBD2. The CDR3 consists of 17 residues. The germline V gene encodes CDR1 SGHRS and CDR2 YFSETQ. The ends lost 1 base at V and 0 bases at J; junction bases unmatched: 3. The CDR3 coding sequence is TGCGCCAGCAGCTTGATAGCGGGAGGGCCCTCCTACAATGAGCAGTTCTTC. It specifies CASSLIAGGPSYNEQFF.

V gene TRBV9 combines with J gene TRBJ2-1; 12 bases align to TRBD2. Looked up from germline, CDR1 is SGDLS and CDR2 is YYNGEE. With 3 bases clipped from V and 5 bases from J, the junction kept 3 bases outside the gene matches. The CDR3 length is 15 residues. The CDR3 region has the DNA TGTGCCAGCAGCGCAAGACTAGCGGGGGACAATGAGCAGTTCTTC. Amino acids: CASSARLAGDNEQFF. Based on the CDR3 plus reference TRBV9 and TRBJ2-1, the full variable domain is DSGVTQTPKHLITATGQRVTLRCSPRSGDLSVYWYQQSLDQGLQFLIQYYNGEERAKGNILERFSAQQFPDLHSELNLSSLELGDSALYFCASSARLAGDNEQFFGPGTRLTVL.

The CDR3 loop reads CASSSRLAGGPVDEQFF. The CDR3 region has the DNA TGTGCCAGCAGTTCCAGACTAGCGGGAGGGCCTGTGGATGAGCAGTTCTTC. The rearrangement links TRBV28 to TRBJ2-1, with 14 bases aligning to TRBD2. The CDR3 is 17 residues long. The germline CDR1 and CDR2 sequences are MDHEN and SYDVKM. The trim removed 4 bases at V and 8 bases at J, leaving 10 bases unmatched.

The sample holds one count of this clone. This chain links TRBV7-6 with TRBJ2-1; 8 nucleotides line up with TRBD2. The J segment lost 9 bases and the V segment lost 5 bases, leaving 9 bases of the junction unmatched. This CDR3 is built from 14 residues. CDR1 and CDR2 from the germline V gene are SGHVS and FNYEAQ. CDR3 sequence (DNA): TGTGCCAGCAGCCAAGGGACTAGGAGGAGTGAGCAGTTCTTC. Translating gives CASSQGTRRSEQFF.

V usage is TRBV7-6 and J usage is TRBJ2-3, with a possible D match to TRBD2 (5 bases). Deletions cut 5 bases from V and 6 bases from J, with 6 bases between. From germline, CDR1 is SGHVS and CDR2 FNYEAQ. CDR3 size: 11 residues. CDR3 protein: CASSRGDTQYF. The CDR3 DNA sequence: TGTGCCAGCAGCCGCGGGGATACGCAGTATTTT.

This chain connects TRBV19 to TRBJ2-5; D gene uncertain. Looked up from germline, CDR1 is LNHDA and CDR2 is SQIVND (reference sequence). V dropped 6 bases and J dropped 5 bases, with 13 bases sitting between them. The CDR3 is 13 amino acids. The CDR3 coding sequence is TGTGCCAGTAGCCGCGAGAGGTACGAGACCCAGTACTTC. Encoded protein: CASSRERYETQYF.

The V gene is TRBV9, the J gene TRBJ1-6; D is unresolved. The V end lost 4 bases, the J end lost 8 bases, and 10 bases lay between the germline ends. CDR1 and CDR2 (germline): SGDLS, YYNGEE. This CDR3 comprises 13 residues. For the CDR3, the DNA is TGTGCCAGCAGCCTGCTCACGGATTCACCCCTCCACTTT. Translation gives CASSLLTDSPLHF.

The gene calls are TRBV13 and TRBJ2-7, with TRBD2 identical over 10 bases. The V gene's germline CDR1 is PRHDT and CDR2 FYEKMQ (reference sequence). The CDR3 extends over 15 amino acids. The trim removed 4 bases at V and 2 bases at J, leaving 5 bases unmatched. CDR3 region: CASSSGTSEAYEQYF. CDR3 coding DNA: TGTGCCAGCAGCTCCGGGACTAGCGAAGCCTACGAGCAGTACTTC.

The V call is TRBV28, the J call TRBJ2-7; 9 bases agree with TRBD1. After removal of 6 bases from V and 2 bases from J, the junction contained 5 bases not matched to a gene. Per the germline V gene, CDR1 is MDHEN and CDR2 is SYDVKM. The CDR3 covers 14 residues. The CDR3 DNA reads TGTGCCAGCAGGACACAGGGGGCTCCCTACGAGCAGTACTTC. This encodes CASRTQGAPYEQYF.

The genes are TRBV6-5 and TRBJ2-7; D is ambiguous. CDR1 and CDR2 from the germline V gene are MNHEY and SVGAGI. Trimming stripped 7 bases from V and 7 bases from J, with 14 bases between. The CDR3 contains 12 residues. In DNA form, the CDR3 reads TGTGCCAGCACGAGCACTGCGAGGGAGCAGTACTTC. This translates into CASTSTAREQYF.

CDR3 protein: CASFSVRAGAFSYNEQFF. The CDR3 nucleotides are TGTGCCAGCTTTAGCGTGAGGGCAGGTGCATTCTCCTACAATGAGCAGTTCTTC. V and J are TRBV27 and TRBJ2-1; tentative D call: TRBD2 (5 bases). Germline CDR1 is MNHEY and CDR2 is SMNVEV (reference sequence). The V end was cut by 8 bases, the J end by 0 bases, with 23 bases between. The CDR3 totals 18 residues.

This clone was seen a few times. The chain recombines TRBV11-2 with TRBJ1-2; TRBD1 matches at 8 bases. The germline gives CDR1 SGHAT, CDR2 FQNNGV. The CDR3 loop spans 17 amino acids. V lost 3 bases, J lost 10 bases, and 19 bases stayed unmatched. This CDR3 reads CASSLRPRGQVAFDYTF. The CDR3 nucleotides are TGTGCCAGCAGCTTGAGACCCCGGGGACAGGTCGCGTTCGACTACACCTTC.